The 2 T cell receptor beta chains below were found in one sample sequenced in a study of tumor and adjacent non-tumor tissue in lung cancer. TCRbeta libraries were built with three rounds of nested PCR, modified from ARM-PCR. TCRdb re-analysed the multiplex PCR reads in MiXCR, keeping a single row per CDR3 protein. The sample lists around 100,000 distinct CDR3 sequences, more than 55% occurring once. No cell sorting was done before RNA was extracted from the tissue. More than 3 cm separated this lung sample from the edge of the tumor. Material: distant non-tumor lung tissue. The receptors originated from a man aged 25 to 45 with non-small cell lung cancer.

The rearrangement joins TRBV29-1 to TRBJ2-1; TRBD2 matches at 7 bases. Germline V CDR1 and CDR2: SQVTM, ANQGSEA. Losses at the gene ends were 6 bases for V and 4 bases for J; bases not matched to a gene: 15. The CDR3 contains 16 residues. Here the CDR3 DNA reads TGCAGCGTCCTAGGACTAGTGGGGTTGTCGTACAATGAGCAGTTCTTC. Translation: CSVLGLVGLSYNEQFF.

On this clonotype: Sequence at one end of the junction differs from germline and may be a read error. The CDR3 nucleotides are TGCAACGTTGGGCCGGACAGATTAACCTCCTACGAGCAATACTTC. Protein sequence: CNVGPDRLTSYEQYF. The chain combines TRBV29-1 with TRBJ2-7; D possibly corresponds to TRBD1 (6 bases). This CDR3 spans 15 amino acids. Germline lookup yields CDR1 SQVTM and CDR2 ANQGSEA.